This note documents a single T cell receptor (beta chain) sequence. What it recognizes is unknown. The germline gives CDR1 MDHEN, CDR2 SYDVKM. This CDR3 has 17 residues. V was cut by 6 bases and J by 4 bases, with 22 bases left in between. The data originate from a study of T cell responses to AZD1222 COVID-19 vaccine. Using immunoSEQ multiplex PCR, the repertoire was profiled, and TCRdb retains in-frame clones only, with some absent. This sample has 50,000 or so clones, with 80% found just once. The study, taken as a whole, reports: Clonal diversity was possibly underestimated, and the donors were mostly white British, with more females.

This chain connects TRBV28 to TRBJ1-5; possibly TRBD1 for D (6 bases). This sample comprised peripheral blood, obtained 28 days after the second AZD1222 dose. This clonotype was sampled from an adult who received the AZD1222 COVID-19 vaccine. The chain's CDR3 is CASSLSPIKGGNQPQHF. CDR3 nucleotides: TGTGCCAGCAGCCTATCCCCCATAAAGGGGGGGAATCAGCCCCAGCATTTT.